The rows below give T cell receptor beta chains drawn from one sample of a study of CD8 T cells in Susac syndrome. TCRdb re-called the immunoSEQ multiplex PCR reads with MiXCR, one entry per CDR3 protein. This sample has roughly 190,000 distinct CDR3 sequences, with approximately 95% found just once. Material for sequencing was CD8+ T cells from PBMCs. These TCRs come from a human donor with Susac syndrome. CDR3s include the opening cysteine and the closing phenylalanine or tryptophan. D genes are given only for firm matches. Some rows mark clone size as missing; the rest say once, few, many or name a class of expanded clone.

v_gene: TRBV12-3/TRBV12-4
j_gene: TRBJ1-3
abundance: NA
d_gene: NA
CDR3aa: CASSLTLRSSSGNTIYF
CDR3nt: TGTGCCAGCAGTTTAACGTTGCGCAGTAGCTCTGGAAACACCATATATTTT

v_gene: TRBV15
j_gene: TRBJ1-1
abundance: NA
d_gene: NA
CDR3aa: CATSTDRALNTEAFF
CDR3nt: TGTGCCACCAGTACAGACAGAGCCTTAAACACTGAAGCTTTCTTT

v_gene: TRBV9
j_gene: TRBJ1-2
abundance: NA
d_gene: NA
CDR3aa: CASSVSTGTWGGYTF
CDR3nt: TGTGCCAGCAGCGTCTCTACAGGGACATGGGGTGGCTACACCTTC

v_gene: TRBV7-9
j_gene: TRBJ1-1
abundance: NA
d_gene: NA
CDR3aa: CASSQEEDRPAFF
CDR3nt: TGTGCCAGCAGCCAAGAGGAGGACCGACCAGCTTTCTTT

v_gene: TRBV6-5
j_gene: TRBJ2-7
abundance: NA
d_gene: NA
CDR3aa: CASSYSQGAYEQYF
CDR3nt: TGTGCCAGCAGTTACTCCCAGGGTGCCTACGAGCAGTACTTC

v_gene: TRBV27
j_gene: TRBJ1-1
abundance: NA
d_gene: NA
CDR3aa: CASSLTQVNTEAFF
CDR3nt: TGTGCCAGCAGTTTAACACAGGTGAACACTGAAGCTTTCTTT

v_gene: TRBV13
j_gene: TRBJ2-1
abundance: NA
d_gene: TRBD2
CDR3aa: CASSRGLAAYNEQFF
CDR3nt: TGTGCCAGCAGCCGCGGACTAGCGGCTTACAATGAGCAGTTCTTC

v_gene: TRBV13
j_gene: TRBJ2-7
abundance: NA
d_gene: NA
CDR3aa: CASSPPGIRYEQYF
CDR3nt: TGTGCCAGCAGCCCTCCAGGGATTCGGTACGAGCAGTACTTC

v_gene: TRBV6-6
j_gene: TRBJ2-7
abundance: NA
d_gene: TRBD2
CDR3aa: CASSYSSSGGAEQYF
CDR3nt: TGTGCCAGCAGTTACTCATCTAGCGGGGGGGCCGAGCAGTACTTC

v_gene: TRBV20-1
j_gene: TRBJ2-7
abundance: NA
d_gene: TRBD2
CDR3aa: CSARQSGLAPSYEQYF
CDR3nt: TGCAGTGCTAGGCAAAGCGGACTAGCACCCTCCTACGAGCAGTACTTC

v_gene: TRBV12-3/TRBV12-4
j_gene: TRBJ1-1
abundance: once
d_gene: NA
CDR3aa: CASSWENTEAFF
CDR3nt: TGTGCCAGCAGTTGGGAGAACACTGAAGCTTTCTTT

v_gene: TRBV27
j_gene: TRBJ2-7
abundance: NA
d_gene: TRBD2
CDR3aa: CASSPRTSGGGEQYF
CDR3nt: TGTGCCAGCAGTCCCAGGACTAGCGGGGGCGGGGAGCAGTACTTC

v_gene: TRBV5-4
j_gene: TRBJ2-2
abundance: NA
d_gene: TRBD1
CDR3aa: CASSFQGVGTGELFF
CDR3nt: TGTGCCAGCAGCTTCCAGGGGGTCGGCACCGGGGAGCTGTTTTTT

v_gene: TRBV9
j_gene: TRBJ2-1
abundance: NA
d_gene: NA
CDR3aa: CASSVETGNYNEQFF
CDR3nt: TGTGCCAGCAGCGTTGAAACAGGGAACTACAATGAGCAGTTCTTC

v_gene: TRBV6-1
j_gene: TRBJ2-3
abundance: once
d_gene: NA
CDR3aa: CASSEVGSTDTQYF
CDR3nt: TGTGCCAGCAGTGAAGTCGGGAGCACAGATACGCAGTATTTT

v_gene: TRBV19
j_gene: TRBJ2-1
abundance: NA
d_gene: NA
CDR3aa: CASSSGAEGSYNEQFF
CDR3nt: TGTGCCAGTAGTAGCGGGGCGGAGGGTTCCTACAATGAGCAGTTCTTC

v_gene: TRBV2
j_gene: TRBJ2-7
abundance: NA
d_gene: NA
CDR3aa: CASSDLGRGGEQYF
CDR3nt: TGTGCCAGCAGTGACCTGGGCAGGGGAGGCGAGCAGTACTTC

v_gene: TRBV5-1
j_gene: TRBJ1-1
abundance: NA
d_gene: TRBD1
CDR3aa: CASSLGLRTGLTEAFF
CDR3nt: TGCGCCAGCAGCTTAGGCCTGAGGACAGGGCTGACTGAAGCTTTCTTT

v_gene: TRBV20-1
j_gene: TRBJ2-5
abundance: NA
d_gene: NA
CDR3aa: CSASTGTQETQYF
CDR3nt: TGCAGTGCGTCGACAGGTACCCAAGAGACCCAGTACTTC

v_gene: TRBV27
j_gene: TRBJ2-1
abundance: NA
d_gene: NA
CDR3aa: CASSYTVSSYNEQFF
CDR3nt: TGTGCCAGCAGTTATACAGTGAGCTCCTACAATGAGCAGTTCTTC

v_gene: TRBV13
j_gene: TRBJ1-6
abundance: NA
d_gene: NA
CDR3aa: CASSLKGTHSIDSPLHF
CDR3nt: TGTGCCAGCAGCTTAAAGGGAACCCACTCCATAGATTCACCCCTCCACTTT

v_gene: TRBV5-1
j_gene: TRBJ2-5
abundance: once
d_gene: NA
CDR3aa: CASSQSTGRETQYF
CDR3nt: TGCGCCAGCAGCCAATCCACGGGCAGGGAGACCCAGTACTTC

v_gene: TRBV4-1
j_gene: TRBJ1-5
abundance: once
d_gene: NA
CDR3aa: CASSQDKGRSNQPQHF
CDR3nt: TGCGCCAGCAGCCAAGACAAGGGACGTAGCAATCAGCCCCAGCATTTT

v_gene: TRBV19
j_gene: TRBJ2-7
abundance: NA
d_gene: NA
CDR3aa: CASSIVGTSYEQYF
CDR3nt: TGTGCCAGTAGTATAGTTGGGACATCCTACGAGCAGTACTTC

v_gene: TRBV7-9
j_gene: TRBJ2-3
abundance: NA
d_gene: NA
CDR3aa: CASSLPGSDTQYF
CDR3nt: TGTGCCAGCAGCCTCCCAGGGTCAGATACGCAGTATTTT

v_gene: TRBV12-3/TRBV12-4
j_gene: TRBJ1-1
abundance: NA
d_gene: NA
CDR3aa: CASKVPGANTEAFF
CDR3nt: TGTGCCAGCAAAGTCCCAGGGGCGAACACTGAAGCTTTCTTT

v_gene: TRBV15
j_gene: TRBJ2-7
abundance: NA
d_gene: TRBD1
CDR3aa: CATQPGQGAYEQYF
CDR3nt: TGTGCCACCCAACCGGGACAGGGGGCTTACGAGCAGTACTTC

v_gene: TRBV28
j_gene: TRBJ2-7
abundance: NA
d_gene: TRBD1
CDR3aa: CASKSGQGIYEQYF
CDR3nt: TGTGCCAGCAAGTCAGGACAGGGTATATACGAGCAGTACTTC

v_gene: TRBV7-8
j_gene: TRBJ2-5
abundance: once
d_gene: TRBD2
CDR3aa: CASSSPLAGGNQETQYF
CDR3nt: TGTGCCAGCAGCTCCCCGTTAGCGGGGGGGAACCAAGAGACCCAGTACTTC

v_gene: TRBV12-3/TRBV12-4
j_gene: TRBJ2-3
abundance: NA
d_gene: NA
CDR3aa: CASRERGSDTQYF
CDR3nt: TGTGCCAGCAGGGAAAGGGGGTCAGATACGCAGTATTTT

v_gene: TRBV11-2
j_gene: TRBJ1-2
abundance: NA
d_gene: TRBD1
CDR3aa: CASSSPGQAYGYTF
CDR3nt: TGTGCCAGCAGTTCACCTGGACAGGCCTATGGCTACACCTTC

v_gene: TRBV6-2/TRBV6-3
j_gene: TRBJ2-1
abundance: NA
d_gene: NA
CDR3aa: CASSYGRFDEQFF
CDR3nt: TGTGCCAGCAGTTACGGGAGGTTCGATGAGCAGTTCTTC

v_gene: TRBV19
j_gene: TRBJ1-1
abundance: NA
d_gene: TRBD1
CDR3aa: CASRRDRLNTEAFF
CDR3nt: TGTGCCAGTAGACGGGACAGGCTGAACACTGAAGCTTTCTTT

v_gene: TRBV30
j_gene: TRBJ1-2
abundance: NA
d_gene: NA
CDR3aa: CAWSLKGGYGYTF
CDR3nt: TGTGCCTGGAGTCTTAAGGGGGGGTACGGCTACACCTTC

v_gene: TRBV12-3/TRBV12-4
j_gene: TRBJ2-1
abundance: NA
d_gene: NA
CDR3aa: CAGADGDANEQFF
CDR3nt: TGTGCCGGAGCAGACGGGGACGCCAATGAGCAGTTCTTC

v_gene: TRBV5-1
j_gene: TRBJ2-7
abundance: once
d_gene: TRBD2
CDR3aa: CASSPDPGRAYEQYF
CDR3nt: TGCGCCAGCAGCCCGGATCCTGGGAGGGCGTACGAGCAGTACTTC

v_gene: TRBV7-3
j_gene: TRBJ2-7
abundance: once
d_gene: NA
CDR3aa: CASSLEAGPYEQYF
CDR3nt: TGTGCCAGCAGCTTAGAGGCAGGCCCCTACGAGCAGTACTTC